The clone carrying this T cell receptor (beta chain) was seen more than once but under ten times. Its antigen remains unidentified. This record comes from a study of T-cell memory formation after mild COVID-19. CDR3 length: 15 amino acids. Looked up from germline, CDR1 is SQVTM and CDR2 is ANQGSEA. The V gene end was trimmed by 7 bases and the J gene end by 0 bases; junction bases not matched to a gene: 10. The 5'RACE method, run with constant-segment primers, produced TCR alpha and TCR beta cDNA libraries (carrying sample barcodes and UMIs). TCRdb used MiXCR to reprocess the 5' RACE reads, holding one entry per CDR3 protein. The data show hundreds of thousands of distinct CDR3 sequences, with 25% to 30% seen just once and roughly 14% held by the top ten. Study results and caveats: Contracting CD8+ clones were enriched in EMRA, CD4+ mainly in CM and EM. Some SARS-CoV-2-responding clones were already detected in memory before infection.

The receptor was isolated from an adult woman who had mild COVID-19 (a few samples of this study predate the infection). Cell type and time point are not known. The sample taken for sequencing was PBMCs or a T cell subset sorted from them (not recorded which). The chain employs TRBV29-1 and TRBJ2-7, with TRBD1 matching 9 bases. Here the CDR3 DNA reads TGCAGCGGCTCACTTCCGGGACAGGGCTCCTACGAGCAGTACTTC. As protein: CSGSLPGQGSYEQYF.